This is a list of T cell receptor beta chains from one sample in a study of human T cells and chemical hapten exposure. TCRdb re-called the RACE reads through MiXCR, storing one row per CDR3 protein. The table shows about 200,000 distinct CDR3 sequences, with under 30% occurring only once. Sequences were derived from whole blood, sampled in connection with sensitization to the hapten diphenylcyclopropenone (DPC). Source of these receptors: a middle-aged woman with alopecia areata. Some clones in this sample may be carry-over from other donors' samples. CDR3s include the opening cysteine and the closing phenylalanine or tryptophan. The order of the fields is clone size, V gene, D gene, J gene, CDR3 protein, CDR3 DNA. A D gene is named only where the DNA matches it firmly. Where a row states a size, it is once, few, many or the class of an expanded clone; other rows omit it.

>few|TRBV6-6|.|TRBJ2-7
CASSYSSGIDEQYF
TGTGCCAGCAGTTACTCCAGCGGTATTGACGAGCAGTACTTC
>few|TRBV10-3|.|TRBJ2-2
CAISEPSLGTGELFF
TGTGCCATCAGTGAGCCTAGTCTTGGCACCGGGGAGCTGTTTTTT
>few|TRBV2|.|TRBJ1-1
CAGRHEHTEAFF
TGTGCCGGCCGTCATGAGCACACTGAAGCTTTCTTT
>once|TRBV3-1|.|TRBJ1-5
CASSHATGSNQPQHF
TGTGCCAGCAGCCACGCTACAGGGAGCAATCAGCCCCAGCATTTT
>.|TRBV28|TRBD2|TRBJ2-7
CASSDLSGRFSYEQYF
TGTGCCAGCAGCGATTTAAGCGGGAGATTTTCCTACGAGCAGTACTTC
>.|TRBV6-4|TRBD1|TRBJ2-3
CASSDSDRGDTQYF
TGTGCCAGCAGTGACTCCGACAGGGGGGATACGCAGTATTTT
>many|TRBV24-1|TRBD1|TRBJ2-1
CATSDPPGQGAYNEQFF
TGTGCCACCAGTGACCCTCCGGGACAGGGAGCCTACAATGAGCAGTTCTTC
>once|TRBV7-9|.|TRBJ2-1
CASSLASGIPYNEQFF
TGTGCCAGCAGCTTAGCATCAGGGATCCCCTACAATGAGCAGTTCTTC
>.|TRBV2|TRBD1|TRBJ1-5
CASRPDRGPSNQPQHF
TGTGCCAGCAGACCCGACAGGGGCCCCAGCAATCAGCCCCAGCATTTT
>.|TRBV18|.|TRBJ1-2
CASSPQGRGYTF
TGTGCCAGCTCACCTCAGGGGAGAGGCTACACCTTC
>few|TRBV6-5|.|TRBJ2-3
CASSYSSGTRTDTQYF
TGTGCCAGCAGTTACTCCAGCGGTACGCGCACAGATACGCAGTATTTT
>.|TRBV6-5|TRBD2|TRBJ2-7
CASSYLAGAYEQYF
TGTGCCAGCAGTTACCTAGCGGGAGCCTACGAGCAGTACTTC
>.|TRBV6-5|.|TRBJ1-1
CASSYYPGEAFF
TGTGCCAGCAGTTACTACCCTGGTGAAGCTTTCTTT
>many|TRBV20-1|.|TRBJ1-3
CSAEAGGTGNTIYF
TGCAGTGCTGAGGCGGGGGGGACTGGAAACACCATATATTTT
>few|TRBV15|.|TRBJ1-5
CATSRDLGDSQPQHF
TGTGCCACCAGCAGAGATCTGGGGGACTCTCAGCCCCAGCATTTT
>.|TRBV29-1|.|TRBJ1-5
CSVAREGQPQHF
TGCAGCGTTGCCAGGGAAGGTCAGCCCCAGCATTTT
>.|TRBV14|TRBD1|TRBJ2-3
CASSRLIDRGDTQYF
TGTGCCAGCAGCCGCCTAATCGACAGGGGAGATACGCAGTATTTT
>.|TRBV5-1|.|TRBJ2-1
CASSLAPGAAYNEQFF
TGCGCCAGCAGCTTGGCCCCGGGAGCAGCCTACAATGAGCAGTTCTTC
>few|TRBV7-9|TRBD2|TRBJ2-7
CASSFSGSPYEQYF
TGTGCCAGCAGCTTTAGCGGGAGCCCCTACGAGCAGTACTTC
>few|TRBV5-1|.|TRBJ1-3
CASSFQGSSGNTIYF
TGCGCCAGCAGCTTCCAGGGGTCCTCTGGAAACACCATATATTTT
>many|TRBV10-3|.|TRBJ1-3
CAITGSGNTIYF
TGTGCCATCACTGGCTCTGGAAACACCATATATTTT
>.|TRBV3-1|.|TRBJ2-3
CASSQGPGSTDTQYF
TGTGCCAGCAGCCAAGGCCCGGGTAGCACAGATACGCAGTATTTT
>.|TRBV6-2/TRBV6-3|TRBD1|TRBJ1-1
CASRADGQGWTEAFF
TGTGCCAGCAGGGCCGACGGACAGGGTTGGACTGAAGCTTTCTTT
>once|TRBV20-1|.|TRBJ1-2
CSARSGSYGYTF
TGCAGTGCTAGATCGGGGAGCTATGGCTACACCTTC
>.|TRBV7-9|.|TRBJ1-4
CASSLAGHWEKLFF
TGTGCCAGCAGCTTAGCGGGACACTGGGAAAAACTGTTTTTT
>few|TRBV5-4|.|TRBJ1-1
CASSLEPNTEAFF
TGTGCCAGCAGCTTGGAGCCTAACACTGAAGCTTTCTTT
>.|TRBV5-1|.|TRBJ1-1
CASSGELNTEAFF
TGCGCCAGCAGCGGAGAGTTGAACACTGAAGCTTTCTTT
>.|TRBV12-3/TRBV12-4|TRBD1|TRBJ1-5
CASSAGGRSQPQHF
TGTGCCAGCAGTGCAGGGGGAAGGAGTCAGCCCCAGCATTTT
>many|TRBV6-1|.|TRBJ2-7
CASSESPDSIYEQYF
TGTGCCAGCAGTGAATCACCGGACAGTATCTACGAGCAGTACTTC
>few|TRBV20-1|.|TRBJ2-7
CSVTGRGTYEQYF
TGCAGTGTGACAGGGAGGGGAACCTACGAGCAGTACTTC
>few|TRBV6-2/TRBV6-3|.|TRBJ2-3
CASMRGPTDTQYF
TGTGCCAGCATGCGGGGTCCCACAGATACGCAGTATTTT
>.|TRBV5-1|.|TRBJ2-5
CASSTGSTETQYF
TGCGCCAGCAGCACGGGATCAACAGAGACCCAGTACTTC
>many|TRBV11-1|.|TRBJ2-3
CASSPGVDTQYF
TGTGCCAGCAGCCCGGGGGTAGATACGCAGTATTTT
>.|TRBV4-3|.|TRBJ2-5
CASSQVVGGAYQETQYF
TGCGCCAGCAGCCAAGTAGTAGGAGGGGCCTACCAAGAGACCCAGTACTTC
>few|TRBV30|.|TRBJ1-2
CAWSRSGNGYTF
TGTGCCTGGAGTAGGTCCGGGAACGGCTACACCTTC
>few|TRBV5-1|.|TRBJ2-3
CASSQSVDTQYF
TGCGCCAGCAGCCAAAGCGTAGACACGCAGTATTTT
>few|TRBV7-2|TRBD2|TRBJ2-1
CASTPAGSGSYNEQFF
TGTGCCAGCACCCCCGCTGGGAGCGGGAGCTACAATGAGCAGTTCTTC
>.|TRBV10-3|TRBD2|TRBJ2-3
CAISEPQGGTDTQYF
TGTGCCATCAGTGAACCCCAGGGAGGGACAGATACGCAGTATTTT
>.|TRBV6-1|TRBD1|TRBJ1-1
CASSEVGQGGFF
TGTGCCAGCAGTGAAGTGGGACAGGGTGGCTTCTTT
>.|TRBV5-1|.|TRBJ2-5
CASSLTLQGPQETQYF
TGCGCCAGCAGCTTGACTCTTCAAGGCCCCCAAGAGACCCAGTACTTC
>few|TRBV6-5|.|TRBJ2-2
CASSYSGVITGELFF
TGTGCCAGCAGTTACTCAGGAGTTATCACCGGGGAGCTGTTTTTT
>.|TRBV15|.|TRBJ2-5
CATSRNSPGETQYF
TGTGCCACCAGCAGAAACTCTCCGGGGGAGACCCAGTACTTC
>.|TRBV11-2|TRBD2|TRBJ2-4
CVSSLGSGEEYF
TGTGTCAGCAGCTTAGGGAGCGGGGAGGAGTACTTC
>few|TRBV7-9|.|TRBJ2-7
CASSSHRGPSYEQYF
TGTGCCAGCAGCTCACACCGTGGACCCTCCTACGAGCAGTACTTC
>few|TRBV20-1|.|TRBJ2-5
CSARERAGAFETQYF
TGCAGTGCTAGAGAACGAGCAGGGGCCTTTGAGACCCAGTACTTC
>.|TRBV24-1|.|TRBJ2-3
CATSIPSTDTQYF
TGTGCCACCAGTATCCCTAGCACAGATACGCAGTATTTT
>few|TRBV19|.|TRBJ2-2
CASTGRVLGELFF
TGTGCCAGTACTGGCAGGGTATTGGGGGAGCTGTTTTTT
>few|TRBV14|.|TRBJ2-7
CASSQGRGPSYEQYF
TGTGCCAGCAGCCAAGGACGGGGACCAAGTTACGAGCAGTACTTC
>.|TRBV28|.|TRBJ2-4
CASSPGSLAKNIQYF
TGTGCCAGCAGCCCTGGGTCTTTAGCCAAAAACATTCAGTACTTC
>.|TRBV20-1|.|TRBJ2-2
CSARGKNTGELFF
TGCAGTGCTAGAGGCAAGAACACCGGGGAGCTGTTTTTT
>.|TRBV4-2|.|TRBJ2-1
CASTWGDEQFF
TGTGCCAGCACCTGGGGCGATGAGCAGTTCTTC
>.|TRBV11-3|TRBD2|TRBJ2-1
CASSPQSGTYNEQFF
TGTGCCAGCAGCCCTCAGAGCGGGACCTACAATGAGCAGTTCTTC
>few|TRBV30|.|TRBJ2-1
CAWSVLNEQFF
TGTGCCTGGAGTGTACTCAATGAGCAGTTCTTC
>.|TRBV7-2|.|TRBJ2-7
CASSLTTGTGAGEQYF
TGTGCCAGCAGCTTAACGACTGGGACCGGGGCGGGCGAGCAGTACTTC
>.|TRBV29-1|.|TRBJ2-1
CSAEGHQRSSYNEQFF
TGCAGCGCCGAGGGACACCAGAGGAGCTCCTACAATGAGCAGTTCTTC